This TCR beta chain appears in the sequencing data of a study of CD8+CD57+ T cells in acquired aplastic anemia. Study-level background: The mean DNA yield obtained from sorted CD4+ and CD8+ cells came to approximately 3 ug.

On this clonotype itself: Its antigen is as yet unknown.

Germline V CDR1 and CDR2: KGHDR, SFDVKD. The V gene end was trimmed by 4 bases and the J gene end by 4 bases; junction bases not matched to a gene: 7. CDR3 length: 17 residues. Study-level results: Both patients and controls carried the same twenty-nine CD8+ CDR3 sequences.

Genomic DNA, the template, was used for profiling of the TCR beta VDJ and CDR3. MiXCR, run by TCRdb on the reads, gives a single entry per CDR3 protein. The table has 42,000 or so distinct CDR3 sequences, 55% to 80% seen once. This chain connects TRBV24-1 to TRBJ2-7; the match to TRBD2 covers 15 bases. The specimen was sorted CD4+, CD8+, or CD8+CD57+ T cells (not recorded which) from PBMCs. This clonotype was obtained from a human donor in good health, serving as a control. The CDR3 reads CATSDSPGTSGRYEQYF. CDR3 nucleotide sequence: TGTGCCACCAGTGACTCACCCGGGACTAGCGGGAGGTACGAGCAGTACTTC.